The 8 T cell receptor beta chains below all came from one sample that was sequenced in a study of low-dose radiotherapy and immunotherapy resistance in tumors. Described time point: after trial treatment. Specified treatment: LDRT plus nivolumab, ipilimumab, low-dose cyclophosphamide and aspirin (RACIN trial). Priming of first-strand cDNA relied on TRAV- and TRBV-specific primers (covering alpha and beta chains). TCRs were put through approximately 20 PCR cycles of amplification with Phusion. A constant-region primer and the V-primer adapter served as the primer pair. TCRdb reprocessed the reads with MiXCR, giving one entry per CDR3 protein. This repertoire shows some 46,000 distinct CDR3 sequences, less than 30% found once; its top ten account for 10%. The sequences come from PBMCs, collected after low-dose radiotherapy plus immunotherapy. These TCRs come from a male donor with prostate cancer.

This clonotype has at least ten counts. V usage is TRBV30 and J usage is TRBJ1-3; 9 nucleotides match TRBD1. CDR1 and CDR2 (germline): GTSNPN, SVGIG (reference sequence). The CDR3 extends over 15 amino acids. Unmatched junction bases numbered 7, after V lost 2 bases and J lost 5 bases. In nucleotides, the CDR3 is TGTGCCTGGAGTAGGGACAGGGAGGGAAGAAACACCATATATTTT. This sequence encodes CAWSRDREGRNTIYF.

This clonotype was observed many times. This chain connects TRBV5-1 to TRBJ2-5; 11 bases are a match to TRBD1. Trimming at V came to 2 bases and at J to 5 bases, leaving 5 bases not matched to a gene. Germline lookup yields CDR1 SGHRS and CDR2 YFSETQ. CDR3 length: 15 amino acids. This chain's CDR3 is CASSFGGTGGETQYF. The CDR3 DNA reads TGCGCCAGCAGCTTCGGAGGGACAGGGGGTGAGACCCAGTACTTC.

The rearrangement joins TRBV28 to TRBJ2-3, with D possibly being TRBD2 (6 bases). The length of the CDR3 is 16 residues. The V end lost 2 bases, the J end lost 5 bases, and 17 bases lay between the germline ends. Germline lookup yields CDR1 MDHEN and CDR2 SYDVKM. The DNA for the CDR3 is TGTGCCAGCAGTTTAGAACTGGCGGGGAGTTTAGATACGCAGTATTTT. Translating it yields CASSLELAGSLDTQYF.

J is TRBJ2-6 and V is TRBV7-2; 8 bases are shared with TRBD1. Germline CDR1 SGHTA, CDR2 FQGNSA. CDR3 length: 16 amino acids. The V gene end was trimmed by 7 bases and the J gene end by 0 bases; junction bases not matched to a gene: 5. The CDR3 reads CASKGQGFSGANVLTF. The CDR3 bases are TGTGCCAGCAAAGGACAGGGATTCTCTGGGGCCAACGTCCTGACTTTC.

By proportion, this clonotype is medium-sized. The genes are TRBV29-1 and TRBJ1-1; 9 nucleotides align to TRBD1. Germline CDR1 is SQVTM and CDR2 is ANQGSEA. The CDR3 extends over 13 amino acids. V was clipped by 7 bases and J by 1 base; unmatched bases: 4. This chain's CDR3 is CSANRGQNTEAFF. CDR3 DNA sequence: TGCAGCGCAAACAGGGGGCAGAACACTGAAGCTTTCTTT. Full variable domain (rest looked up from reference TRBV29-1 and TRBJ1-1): SAVISQKPSRDICQRGTSLTIQCQVDSQVTMMFWYRQQPGQSLTLIATANQGSEATYESGFVIDKFPISRPNLTFSTLTVSNMSPEDSSIYLCSANRGQNTEAFFGQGTRLTVV.

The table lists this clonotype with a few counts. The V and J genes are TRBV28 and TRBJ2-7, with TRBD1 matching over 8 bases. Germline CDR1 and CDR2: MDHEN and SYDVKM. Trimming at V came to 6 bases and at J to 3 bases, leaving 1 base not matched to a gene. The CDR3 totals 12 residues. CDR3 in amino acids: CASSDRGYEQYF. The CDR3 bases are TGTGCCAGCAGCGACAGGGGCTACGAGCAGTACTTC.

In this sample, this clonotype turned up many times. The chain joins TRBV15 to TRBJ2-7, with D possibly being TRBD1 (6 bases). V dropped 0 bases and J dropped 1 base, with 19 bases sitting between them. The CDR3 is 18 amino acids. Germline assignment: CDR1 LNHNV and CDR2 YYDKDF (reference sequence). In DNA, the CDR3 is TGTGCCACCAGCAGAGAGAGACCCAGCAGGGGACAATCCTACGAGCAGTACTTC. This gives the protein CATSRERPSRGQSYEQYF. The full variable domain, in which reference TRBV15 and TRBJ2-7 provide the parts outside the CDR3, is DAMVIQNPRYQVTQFGKPVTLSCSQTLNHNVMYWYQQKSSQAPKLLFHYYDKDFNNEADTPDNFQSRRPNTSFCFLDIRSPGLGDTAMYLCATSRERPSRGQSYEQYFGPGTRLTVT.

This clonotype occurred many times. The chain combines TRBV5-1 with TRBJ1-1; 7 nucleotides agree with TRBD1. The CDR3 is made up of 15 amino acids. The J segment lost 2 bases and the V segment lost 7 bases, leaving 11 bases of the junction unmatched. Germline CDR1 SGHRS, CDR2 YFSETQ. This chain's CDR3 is CASAAGGAKNTEAFF. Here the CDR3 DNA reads TGCGCCAGCGCGGCAGGGGGAGCGAAAAACACTGAAGCTTTCTTT.